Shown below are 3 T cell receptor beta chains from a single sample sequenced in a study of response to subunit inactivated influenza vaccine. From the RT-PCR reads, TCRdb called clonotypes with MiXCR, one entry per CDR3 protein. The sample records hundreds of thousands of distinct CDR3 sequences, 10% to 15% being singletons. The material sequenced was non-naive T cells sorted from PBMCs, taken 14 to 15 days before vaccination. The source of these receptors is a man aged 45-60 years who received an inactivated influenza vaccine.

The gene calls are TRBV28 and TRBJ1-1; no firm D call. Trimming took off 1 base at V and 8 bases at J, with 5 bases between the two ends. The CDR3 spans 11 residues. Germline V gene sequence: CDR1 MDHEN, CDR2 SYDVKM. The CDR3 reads CASSLSGEAFF. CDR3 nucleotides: TGTGCCAGCAGTTTATCTGGGGAAGCTTTCTTT.

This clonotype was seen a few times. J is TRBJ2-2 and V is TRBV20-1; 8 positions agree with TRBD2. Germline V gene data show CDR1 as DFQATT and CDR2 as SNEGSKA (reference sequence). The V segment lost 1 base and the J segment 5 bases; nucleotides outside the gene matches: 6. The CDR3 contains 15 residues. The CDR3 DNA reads TGCAGTGCTAGAGTCGGGAGGGGTGGAACCGGGGAGCTGTTTTTT. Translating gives CSARVGRGGTGELFF.

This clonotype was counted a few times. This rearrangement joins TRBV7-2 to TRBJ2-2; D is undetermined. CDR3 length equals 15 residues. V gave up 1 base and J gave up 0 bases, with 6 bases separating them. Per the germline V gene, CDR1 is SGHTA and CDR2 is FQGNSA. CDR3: CASSLVTANTGELFF. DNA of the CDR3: TGTGCCAGCAGCTTAGTCACAGCGAACACCGGGGAGCTGTTTTTT.